One sample yielded the 23 T cell receptor beta chains listed below, sequenced in a study of blood T cell repertoires in COVID-19. Measured with immunoSEQ multiplex PCR; TCRdb has only the in-frame clones, and not every one. The table has a few hundred thousand clones, 90% seen once. The sequenced sample was PBMCs or T cells enriched from blood (not recorded which). The receptor source for this set is a young woman with acute COVID-19.

The gene calls are TRBV5-4 and TRBJ2-1, with a tentative D call TRBD1 (5 bases). The CDR3 has 14 amino acids. The germline V and J ends were trimmed by 3 bases and 7 bases, with 14 bases remaining between them. The germline V gene has CDR1 SGHNT and CDR2 YYREEE (reference sequence). This CDR3 reads CASSSFIGDNEQFF. Here the CDR3 DNA reads TGTGCCAGCAGCTCTTTTATAGGGGATAATGAGCAGTTCTTC.

The chain employs TRBV10-3 and TRBJ2-3, with TRBD2 matching 7 bases. V trimming: 4 bases; J trimming: 3 bases; junction bases outside the gene matches: 7. The CDR3 has 15 amino acids. The germline gives CDR1 ENHRY, CDR2 SYGVKD. The DNA for the CDR3 is TGTGCCATCAGTGCCTATACTAGCGAAACAGATACGCAGTATTTT. Its protein product is CAISAYTSETDTQYF.

CDR3 coding DNA: TGTGCCAGCAATCAGGGCACCGGGGAGCTGTTTTTT. As protein: CASNQGTGELFF. This chain links TRBV9 with TRBJ2-2; D possibly corresponds to TRBD1 (5 bases). Germline V gives CDR1 SGDLS, CDR2 YYNGEE. This CDR3 has 12 residues. The ends were cut back, 6 bases at V and 4 bases at J, with 7 bases in the middle.

This sequence joins TRBV7-9 and TRBJ2-6, with a tentative D call TRBD1 (6 bases). V was trimmed by 1 base and J by 0 bases, leaving 13 bases between them. Germline CDR1 SEHNR, CDR2 FQNEAQ (reference sequence). CDR3 size: 18 residues. The CDR3, as DNA: TGTGCCAGCAGCTTAGACAGGGTGGCCTACTCTGGGGCCAACGTCCTGACTTTC. Translation gives CASSLDRVAYSGANVLTF. Full variable domain (missing parts from reference TRBV7-9 and TRBJ2-6): DTGVSQNPRHKITKRGQNVTFRCDPISEHNRLYWYRQTLGQGPEFLTYFQNEAQLEKSRLLSDRFSAERPKGSFSTLEIQRTEQGDSAMYLCASSLDRVAYSGANVLTFGAGSRLTVL.

The V and J genes are TRBV7-3 and TRBJ2-3; TRBD2 aligns across 7 bases. Germline V lookup: CDR1 SGHTA, CDR2 FQGTGA. The CDR3 spans 18 residues. V lost 0 bases and J lost 0; bases outside the gene matches: 9. The DNA for the CDR3 is TGTGCCAGCAGCTTAACCCAGGGAGGGAGTTCTAGCACAGATACGCAGTATTTT. Protein product: CASSLTQGGSSSTDTQYF.

The chain combines TRBV14 with TRBJ2-2; no clear D. The germline V gene has CDR1 SGHDN and CDR2 FVKESK. This CDR3 comprises 15 residues. Trimming removed 1 base from V and 1 base from J, with 7 bases in between. The CDR3 here is CASSQVPLNTGELFF. DNA for the CDR3: TGTGCCAGCAGCCAAGTCCCACTGAACACCGGGGAGCTGTTTTTT.

The chain couples TRBV27 to TRBJ1-4, with D possibly matching TRBD1 (5 bases). Trimming removed 6 bases from V and 0 bases from J, with 11 bases in between. The CDR3 contains 15 residues. CDR1 and CDR2 from the germline V gene are MNHEY and SMNVEV (reference sequence). CDR3 loop: CASSPGVTTNEKLFF. CDR3 sequence (DNA): TGTGCCAGCAGCCCGGGGGTCACAACTAATGAAAAACTGTTTTTT.

The table lists this clone with a count of one. The rearrangement joins TRBV20-1 to TRBJ2-7, with unresolved D. Per germline, CDR1 DFQATT and CDR2 SNEGSKA (reference sequence). V lost 5 bases and J lost 10, with 15 bases in between. The CDR3 contains 11 residues. Here the CDR3 reads CSAALAVLQYF. The CDR3 bases are TGCAGTGCTGCGTTAGCTGTCCTCCAGTACTTC.

The chain couples TRBV27 to TRBJ1-1; D is ambiguous. The CDR3 consists of 12 residues. The germline V gene encodes CDR1 MNHEY and CDR2 SMNVEV (reference sequence). V was trimmed by 5 bases and J by 4 bases, leaving 8 bases between them. CDR3: CASSHSPTEAFF. The DNA of the CDR3 is TGTGCCAGCAGTCACTCGCCCACTGAAGCTTTCTTT.

This chain joins TRBV18 and TRBJ2-7; 9 bases fit TRBD1. The CDR3 loop spans 14 amino acids. V was pared by 3 bases and J by 5 bases, with 5 bases of the junction left unmatched. Germline values: CDR1 KGHSH, CDR2 LQKENI. DNA for the CDR3: TGTGCCAGCTCACCCGGGACAGGGAACGACGAGCAGTACTTC. This sequence encodes CASSPGTGNDEQYF. The entire variable domain, with the rest obtained from reference TRBV18 and TRBJ2-7, is as follows: NAGVMQNPRHLVRRRGQEARLRCSPMKGHSHVYWYRQLPEEGLKFMVYLQKENIIDESGMPKERFSAEFPKEGPSILRIQQVVRGDSAAYFCASSPGTGNDEQYFGPGTRLTVT.

This chain joins TRBV28 and TRBJ2-1; possibly TRBD1 for D (7 bases). The V end was cut by 5 bases, the J end by 12 bases, with 17 bases between. Germline CDR1 is MDHEN and CDR2 is SYDVKM. The CDR3 is 13 residues long. CDR3 DNA: TGTGCCAGCAGTCCCGGGGGACAGAAGGCGCAGTTCTTC. It encodes CASSPGGQKAQFF. Drawing the rest from reference TRBV28 and TRBJ2-1, the complete variable domain is DVKVTQSSRYLVKRTGEKVFLECVQDMDHENMFWYRQDPGLGLRLIYFSYDVKMKEKGDIPEGYSVSREKKERFSLILESASTNQTSMYLCASSPGGQKAQFFGPGTRLTVL.

V is TRBV3-1 (or the pseudogene TRBV3-2) and J is TRBJ2-1; perhaps TRBD2 as D (5 bases). Germline V CDR1 and CDR2: LGHDT, YNNKEL (reference sequence). With 0 bases removed from V and 4 bases from J, the gap between germline ends came to 10 bases. The CDR3 extends over 15 amino acids. Written as DNA, the CDR3 is TGTGCCAGCAGCCAAGATGTGCGGGCTTACAATGAGCAGTTCTTC. It translates to CASSQDVRAYNEQFF.

The chain's CDR3 is CASSPPGRTNEKLFF. The CDR3 nucleotides read TGTGCCAGCAGCCCTCCGGGTCGTACTAATGAAAAACTGTTTTTT. This chain links TRBV28 with TRBJ1-4; the D is unclear. The CDR3 length is 15 residues. Trimming removed 6 bases at V and 2 bases at J, with 13 bases between. The germline V gene encodes CDR1 MDHEN and CDR2 SYDVKM.

CDR3 in DNA: TGTGCCAGCAGGGATGGGACTAGCGGGAGGGCTAGCACAGATACGCAGTATTTT. Translated: CASRDGTSGRASTDTQYF. J is TRBJ2-3 and V is TRBV2; TRBD2 agrees at 16 bases. Germline V lookup: CDR1 SNHLY, CDR2 FYNNEI. The V gene end was trimmed by 6 bases and the J gene end by 0 bases; junction bases not matched to a gene: 6. This CDR3 comprises 18 residues.

The rearrangement links TRBV5-1 to TRBJ1-1; TRBD1 aligns across 8 bases. Germline-derived CDR1 and CDR2 are SGHRS and YFSETQ. The trim removed 3 bases at V and 1 base at J, leaving 29 bases unmatched. There are 23 residues in the CDR3. CDR3: CASSYIRRESGTGLINRNTEAFF. DNA for the CDR3: TGCGCCAGCAGCTACATCCGTCGGGAGTCCGGGACAGGCCTAATAAATCGGAACACTGAAGCTTTCTTT.

The chain recombines TRBV28 with TRBJ2-5, with 9 nucleotides matching TRBD2. The CDR3 length is 17 residues. Germline values: CDR1 MDHEN, CDR2 SYDVKM. V was pared by 4 bases and J by 3 bases, with 12 bases of the junction left unmatched. CDR3 loop: CASSSPPGVAGEETQYF. The CDR3 DNA is TGTGCCAGCAGTTCACCCCCCGGGGTAGCGGGGGAAGAGACCCAGTACTTC.

The chain is built from TRBV15 and TRBJ1-5; D gene unclear. Trimming took 6 bases from V and 11 from J, leaving 20 bases between them. Germline loops: CDR1 LNHNV, CDR2 YYDKDF (reference sequence). This CDR3 contains 14 residues. CDR3 DNA: TGTGCCACCAGTCATACCGCGTCTCCATCGGCCCAGCATTTT. This translates into CATSHTASPSAQHF.

The CDR3 loop is CASSTGPYEQYF. The DNA for the CDR3 is TGTGCCAGCAGTACCGGTCCTTACGAGCAGTACTTC. The gene calls are TRBV7-6 and TRBJ2-7, with D unresolved. CDR1 is SGHVS, CDR2 FNYEAQ, per germline. V dropped 6 bases and J dropped 4 bases, with 10 bases sitting between them. CDR3 length: 12 residues.

The V call is TRBV28, the J call TRBJ1-2; 7 bases fit TRBD1. Germline V lookup: CDR1 MDHEN, CDR2 SYDVKM. With 7 bases clipped from V and 6 bases from J, the junction kept 8 bases outside the gene matches. This CDR3 has 13 residues. CDR3 region: CASNLEQGHGYTF. The CDR3 DNA reads as TGTGCCAGCAACCTGGAACAGGGGCATGGCTACACCTTC.

The chain uses TRBV18 and TRBJ2-5, with D perhaps TRBD1 (6 bases). The germline V gene encodes CDR1 KGHSH and CDR2 LQKENI. The CDR3 is 21 residues long. V lost 0 bases, J lost 1 base, and 27 bases lay in between. The CDR3 protein is CASSPPIMFGTPSISQETQYF. DNA of the CDR3: TGTGCCAGCTCACCACCTATAATGTTTGGGACACCCTCGATTAGCCAAGAGACCCAGTACTTC.

The chain links TRBV7-3 to TRBJ2-7; 7 bases match TRBD2. V lost 5 bases, J lost 5 bases, and 6 bases stayed unmatched. This CDR3 region has 13 residues. Germline assignment: CDR1 SGHTA and CDR2 FQGTGA. The CDR3 region has the DNA TGTGCCAGCAGCGAAAGCGGGAACGACGAGCAGTACTTC. This translates into CASSESGNDEQYF.

The chain uses TRBV29-1 and TRBJ2-1, with D tentatively TRBD2 (5 bases). Per germline, CDR1 SQVTM and CDR2 ANQGSEA. This CDR3 is 15 amino acids long. Between the trimmed V and J ends, which lost 4 bases and 0 bases, there was a span of 13 bases. For the CDR3, the DNA is TGCAGCGTTGTGCTTGGTAGCGCCTCCTACAATGAGCAGTTCTTC. Protein: CSVVLGSASYNEQFF.

The chain joins TRBV9 to TRBJ2-7; the match to TRBD2 covers 7 bases. CDR1 is SGDLS, CDR2 YYNGEE, per germline. This CDR3 is 15 amino acids long. V was clipped by 2 bases and J by 3 bases; unmatched bases: 8. This CDR3 reads CASSVGRETFYEQYF. CDR3 coding DNA: TGTGCCAGCAGCGTTGGGCGGGAGACGTTCTACGAGCAGTACTTC.